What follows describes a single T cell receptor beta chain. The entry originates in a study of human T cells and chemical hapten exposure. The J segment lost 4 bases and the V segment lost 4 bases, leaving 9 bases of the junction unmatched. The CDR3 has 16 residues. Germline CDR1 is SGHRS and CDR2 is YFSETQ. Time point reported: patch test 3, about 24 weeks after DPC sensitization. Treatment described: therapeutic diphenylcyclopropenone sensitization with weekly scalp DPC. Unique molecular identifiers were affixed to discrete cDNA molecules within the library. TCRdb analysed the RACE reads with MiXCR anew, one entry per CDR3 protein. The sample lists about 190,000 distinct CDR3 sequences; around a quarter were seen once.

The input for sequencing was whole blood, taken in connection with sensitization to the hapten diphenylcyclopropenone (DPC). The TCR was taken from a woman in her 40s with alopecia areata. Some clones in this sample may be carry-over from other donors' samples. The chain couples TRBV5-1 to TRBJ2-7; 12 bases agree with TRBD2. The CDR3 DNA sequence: TGCGCCAGCAGCACCCAAGGACTAGCGGGACTTTACGAGCAGTACTTC. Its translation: CASSTQGLAGLYEQYF.